This T cell receptor beta chain emerged from a study of CD8 T cells in Susac syndrome. Study overall: Clinically active disease was present in five or six of the sequenced Susac syndrome patients. 8 or 9 of these patients were in remission.

Trimming took off 2 bases at V and 0 bases at J, with 11 bases between the two ends. Germline CDR1 reads SNHLY; CDR2 reads FYNNEI. The CDR3 runs 16 residues. Definite or probable Susac syndrome was diagnosed using recently defined diagnostic criteria. Random hexamers were used to reverse transcribe the RNA input (about 0.5 to 1 ug). A multiplex approach, immunoSEQ multiplex PCR, amplified TCR beta CDR3 across 54 Vbeta and 13 Jbeta. MiXCR, applied by TCRdb to the immunoSEQ multiplex PCR reads, yields one record per CDR3 protein. Among about 140,000 distinct CDR3 sequences listed, approximately 94% were seen once.

The chain couples TRBV2 to TRBJ1-5; D might be TRBD1 (6 bases). Specimen: CD4+ T cells from PBMCs. The TCR sequence derives from a human donor with Susac syndrome. For the CDR3, the DNA is TGTGCCAGCAGTGAAAGAGGGGGTTATAGCAATCAGCCCCAGCATTTT. Translated, it gives CASSERGGYSNQPQHF.